These T cell receptor beta chains were read from a single sample in a study of T cell changes during pregnancy in multiple sclerosis. Profiled with immunoSEQ multiplex PCR; TCRdb holds only in-frame clones, not every one. The sample holds around 66,000 clones, 75% to 95% seen once. The sequencing used peripheral blood, collected in the third trimester of pregnancy. The receptors derive from a female donor in good health, enrolled as a control in a pregnancy study. CDR3s include the opening cysteine and the closing phenylalanine or tryptophan. A D gene is named only where the DNA matches it firmly. Expanded clones are given a class, and other clones once, few, many or no size at all.

j_gene: TRBJ1-5; d_gene: NA; abundance: NA; v_gene: TRBV7-2; CDR3aa: CASSRSTGTNQPQHF; CDR3nt: TGTGCCAGCAGCCGTTCGACGGGTACCAATCAGCCCCAGCATTTT
j_gene: TRBJ2-3; d_gene: NA; abundance: NA; v_gene: TRBV27; CDR3aa: CASSLVRTDTQYF; CDR3nt: TGTGCCAGCAGTTTAGTTAGAACAGATACGCAGTATTTT
j_gene: TRBJ2-2; d_gene: NA; abundance: NA; v_gene: TRBV28; CDR3aa: CASSLILAVSNGELFF; CDR3nt: TGTGCCAGCAGTTTAATACTAGCAGTCTCCAACGGGGAGCTGTTTTTT
j_gene: TRBJ1-2; d_gene: TRBD1; abundance: NA; v_gene: TRBV25-1; CDR3aa: CASSETGGRDGYTF; CDR3nt: TGTGCCAGCAGTGAAACAGGGGGCAGGGATGGCTACACCTTC
j_gene: TRBJ2-3; d_gene: TRBD2; abundance: NA; v_gene: TRBV2; CDR3aa: CASSEAPSGNEKDTQYF; CDR3nt: TGTGCCAGCAGTGAAGCACCGAGCGGGAATGAGAAAGATACGCAGTATTTT
j_gene: TRBJ1-5; d_gene: NA; abundance: NA; v_gene: TRBV27; CDR3aa: CASSDGQNNQPQHF; CDR3nt: TGTGCCAGCAGTGACGGACAGAACAATCAGCCCCAGCATTTT
j_gene: TRBJ1-2; d_gene: NA; abundance: once; v_gene: TRBV28; CDR3aa: CASSLSPGGFNYGYTF; CDR3nt: TGTGCCAGCAGTTTATCTCCAGGAGGATTCAACTATGGCTACACCTTC
j_gene: TRBJ1-5; d_gene: TRBD1; abundance: NA; v_gene: TRBV13; CDR3aa: CASSSGTGGNVPQHF; CDR3nt: TGTGCCAGCAGCTCTGGGACAGGGGGGAATGTGCCCCAGCATTTT
j_gene: TRBJ2-7; d_gene: NA; abundance: NA; v_gene: TRBV7-2; CDR3aa: CASSGSSYEQYF; CDR3nt: TGTGCCAGCAGCGGCTCTAGCTACGAGCAGTACTTC
j_gene: TRBJ2-1; d_gene: TRBD2; abundance: once; v_gene: TRBV7-2; CDR3aa: CASSPAGEQFF; CDR3nt: TGTGCCAGCAGCCCAGCGGGGGAGCAGTTCTTC
j_gene: TRBJ2-5; d_gene: NA; abundance: NA; v_gene: TRBV6-1; CDR3aa: CASSEARETQYF; CDR3nt: TGTGCCAGCAGTGAAGCGCGGGAGACCCAGTACTTC
j_gene: TRBJ1-1; d_gene: TRBD1; abundance: NA; v_gene: TRBV27; CDR3aa: CASGTVEAFF; CDR3nt: TGTGCCAGTGGGACAGTAGAAGCTTTCTTT
j_gene: TRBJ2-5; d_gene: NA; abundance: NA; v_gene: TRBV9; CDR3aa: CASSGGGEETQYF; CDR3nt: TGTGCCAGCAGCGGTGGGGGCGAAGAGACCCAGTACTTC
j_gene: TRBJ1-1; d_gene: NA; abundance: NA; v_gene: TRBV7-2; CDR3aa: CASSFTGSTEAFF; CDR3nt: TGTGCCAGCAGCTTTACAGGGAGCACTGAAGCTTTCTTT
j_gene: TRBJ2-7; d_gene: TRBD1; abundance: NA; v_gene: TRBV5-4; CDR3aa: CASSPGQGSYEQYF; CDR3nt: TGTGCCAGCAGCCCGGGACAGGGATCCTACGAGCAGTACTTC
j_gene: TRBJ1-2; d_gene: TRBD1; abundance: NA; v_gene: TRBV6-6; CDR3aa: CASSTTGAGAGYGYTF; CDR3nt: TGTGCCAGCAGCACGACAGGGGCGGGAGCGGGCTATGGCTACACCTTC
j_gene: TRBJ2-3; d_gene: NA; abundance: NA; v_gene: TRBV5-1; CDR3aa: CASTRTDALDTQYF; CDR3nt: TGCGCCAGCACCCGGACTGACGCACTTGATACGCAGTATTTT
j_gene: TRBJ1-5; d_gene: NA; abundance: once; v_gene: TRBV5-1; CDR3aa: CASSPGEGNQPQHF; CDR3nt: TGCGCCAGCAGCCCCGGGGAGGGCAATCAGCCCCAGCATTTT
j_gene: TRBJ1-4; d_gene: NA; abundance: NA; v_gene: TRBV5-6; CDR3aa: CASRSGGESSILFF; CDR3nt: TGTGCCAGCAGGTCGGGGGGGGAATCGAGTATCCTGTTTTTT
j_gene: TRBJ2-3; d_gene: NA; abundance: NA; v_gene: TRBV9; CDR3aa: CASSVAGSTDTQYF; CDR3nt: TGTGCCAGCAGCGTAGCAGGGAGCACAGATACGCAGTATTTT
j_gene: TRBJ2-7; d_gene: TRBD1; abundance: NA; v_gene: TRBV18; CDR3aa: CAARDRGSYEQYF; CDR3nt: TGTGCCGCTCGGGACAGGGGGTCCTACGAGCAGTACTTC
j_gene: TRBJ2-7; d_gene: TRBD2; abundance: few; v_gene: TRBV6-1; CDR3aa: CASSEDGGASYEQYF; CDR3nt: TGTGCCAGCAGTGAAGACGGGGGGGCATCCTACGAGCAGTACTTC
j_gene: TRBJ1-3; d_gene: NA; abundance: NA; v_gene: TRBV9; CDR3aa: CASSPGVYGNTIYF; CDR3nt: TGTGCCAGCAGCCCAGGGGTATATGGAAACACCATATATTTT
j_gene: TRBJ2-3; d_gene: NA; abundance: NA; v_gene: TRBV4-1; CDR3aa: CASSQRLVGTDTQYF; CDR3nt: TGCGCCAGCAGTCAACGACTAGTCGGCACAGATACGCAGTATTTT
j_gene: TRBJ1-1; d_gene: TRBD1; abundance: NA; v_gene: TRBV6-1; CDR3aa: CASSDLQGGAEAFF; CDR3nt: TGTGCCAGCAGTGACTTGCAGGGGGGCGCTGAAGCTTTCTTT
j_gene: TRBJ1-2; d_gene: TRBD1; abundance: NA; v_gene: TRBV7-9; CDR3aa: CASSSKLQGTNYGYTF; CDR3nt: TGTGCCAGCAGCTCTAAATTACAGGGGACCAACTATGGCTACACCTTC
j_gene: TRBJ2-4; d_gene: TRBD2; abundance: NA; v_gene: TRBV6-5; CDR3aa: CASSPGGAKNIQYF; CDR3nt: TGTGCCAGCAGCCCCGGGGGGGCCAAAAACATTCAGTACTTC
j_gene: TRBJ2-7; d_gene: NA; abundance: NA; v_gene: TRBV6-1; CDR3aa: CASSVEADYEQYF; CDR3nt: TGTGCCAGCAGTGTTGAAGCCGACTACGAGCAGTACTTC
j_gene: TRBJ1-1; d_gene: TRBD1; abundance: NA; v_gene: TRBV7-9; CDR3aa: CASSPGQGTAFF; CDR3nt: TGTGCCAGCAGCCCGGGACAGGGAACAGCTTTCTTT
j_gene: TRBJ2-5; d_gene: TRBD2; abundance: NA; v_gene: TRBV18; CDR3aa: CASSLGGAGQETQYF; CDR3nt: TGTGCCAGCTCTCTCGGGGGGGCTGGTCAAGAGACCCAGTACTTC
j_gene: TRBJ1-5; d_gene: NA; abundance: NA; v_gene: TRBV5-5; CDR3aa: CASTQTLWNNQPQHF; CDR3nt: TGTGCCAGCACCCAGACTCTCTGGAACAATCAGCCCCAGCATTTT
j_gene: TRBJ2-2; d_gene: TRBD2; abundance: NA; v_gene: TRBV9; CDR3aa: CASSLNSGGTGELFF; CDR3nt: TGTGCCAGCAGCCTGAATTCGGGGGGGACCGGGGAGCTGTTTTTT
j_gene: TRBJ2-1; d_gene: NA; abundance: NA; v_gene: TRBV9; CDR3aa: CASSVRRNRNEQFF; CDR3nt: TGTGCCAGCAGCGTGAGGAGAAACCGCAATGAGCAGTTCTTC
j_gene: TRBJ2-1; d_gene: TRBD1; abundance: NA; v_gene: TRBV5-3; CDR3aa: CARRNVGWCCLRDRGNNEQFF; CDR3nt: TGTGCCAGAAGAAATGTGGGTTGGTGTTGCTTACGGGACAGGGGAAACAATGAGCAGTTCTTC
j_gene: TRBJ1-5; d_gene: TRBD1; abundance: NA; v_gene: TRBV27; CDR3aa: CASSPRQGATQPQHF; CDR3nt: TGTGCCAGCAGTCCCCGACAGGGGGCGACTCAGCCCCAGCATTTT
j_gene: TRBJ1-1; d_gene: NA; abundance: NA; v_gene: TRBV5-1; CDR3aa: CASSAQGTEAFF; CDR3nt: TGCGCCAGCAGCGCTCAGGGCACTGAAGCTTTCTTT
j_gene: TRBJ2-7; d_gene: NA; abundance: NA; v_gene: TRBV7-2; CDR3aa: CASSDPGGSTTSYEQYF; CDR3nt: TGTGCCAGCAGCGACCCCGGCGGCAGCACAACGTCCTACGAGCAGTACTTC
j_gene: TRBJ1-1; d_gene: TRBD1; abundance: NA; v_gene: TRBV9; CDR3aa: CASSDQQGAGNTEAFF; CDR3nt: TGTGCCAGCAGCGACCAACAGGGGGCCGGGAACACTGAAGCTTTCTTT
j_gene: TRBJ1-2; d_gene: NA; abundance: NA; v_gene: TRBV7-2; CDR3aa: CASSHPGGNYGYTF; CDR3nt: TGTGCCAGCAGCCACCCGGGGGGGAACTATGGCTACACCTTC
j_gene: TRBJ2-5; d_gene: TRBD1; abundance: NA; v_gene: TRBV5-4; CDR3aa: CASSGGTGVTKTQYF; CDR3nt: TGTGCCAGCAGCGGTGGGACAGGGGTTACGAAGACCCAGTACTTC
j_gene: TRBJ2-1; d_gene: TRBD2; abundance: once; v_gene: TRBV10-3; CDR3aa: CAISGIGGGFYNEQFF; CDR3nt: TGTGCCATCAGTGGTATCGGGGGGGGGTTCTACAATGAGCAGTTCTTC
j_gene: TRBJ2-7; d_gene: TRBD2; abundance: NA; v_gene: TRBV18; CDR3aa: CASSLPTRLAGGSYEQYF; CDR3nt: TGTGCCAGCTCACTGCCCACGAGGCTAGCGGGAGGCTCCTACGAGCAGTACTTC
j_gene: TRBJ1-1; d_gene: NA; abundance: NA; v_gene: TRBV7-3; CDR3aa: CASSAGVNTEAFF; CDR3nt: TGTGCCAGCAGCGCGGGGGTGAACACTGAAGCTTTCTTT
j_gene: TRBJ2-1; d_gene: TRBD2; abundance: NA; v_gene: TRBV7-9; CDR3aa: CASSLVPKGGRVYNEQFF; CDR3nt: TGTGCCAGCAGCTTAGTTCCCAAGGGCGGGAGGGTCTACAATGAGCAGTTCTTC
j_gene: TRBJ1-1; d_gene: NA; abundance: NA; v_gene: TRBV7-2; CDR3aa: CASSPGVDRIYTEAFF; CDR3nt: TGTGCCAGCAGCCCAGGGGTCGACAGAATCTACACTGAAGCTTTCTTT
j_gene: TRBJ2-2; d_gene: NA; abundance: NA; v_gene: TRBV15; CDR3aa: CATSRRPANTGELFF; CDR3nt: TGTGCCACCAGCAGGCGGCCCGCGAACACCGGGGAGCTGTTTTTT
j_gene: TRBJ1-1; d_gene: NA; abundance: NA; v_gene: TRBV2; CDR3aa: CASSVPSGLNTEAFF; CDR3nt: TGTGCCAGCAGTGTACCCTCAGGGCTCAACACTGAAGCTTTCTTT
j_gene: TRBJ2-2; d_gene: NA; abundance: NA; v_gene: TRBV6-1; CDR3aa: CASSEGVWTGELFF; CDR3nt: TGTGCCAGCAGTGAAGGAGTATGGACCGGGGAGCTGTTTTTT
j_gene: TRBJ1-5; d_gene: TRBD1; abundance: NA; v_gene: TRBV19; CDR3aa: CASSWTGKKQPQHF; CDR3nt: TGTGCCAGTAGTTGGACAGGGAAAAAACAGCCCCAGCATTTT
j_gene: TRBJ2-7; d_gene: TRBD2; abundance: NA; v_gene: TRBV7-6; CDR3aa: CASSPRTSGPHEQYF; CDR3nt: TGTGCCAGCAGCCCCCGGACTAGCGGCCCCCACGAGCAGTACTTC
j_gene: TRBJ1-1; d_gene: NA; abundance: NA; v_gene: TRBV5-1; CDR3aa: CASSFRPPGTEAFF; CDR3nt: TGCGCCAGCAGCTTTAGACCCCCCGGGACTGAAGCTTTCTTT
j_gene: TRBJ2-7; d_gene: TRBD2; abundance: NA; v_gene: TRBV28; CDR3aa: CASSLGGSRYEQYF; CDR3nt: TGTGCCAGCAGTTTGGGCGGGAGTCGGTACGAGCAGTACTTC